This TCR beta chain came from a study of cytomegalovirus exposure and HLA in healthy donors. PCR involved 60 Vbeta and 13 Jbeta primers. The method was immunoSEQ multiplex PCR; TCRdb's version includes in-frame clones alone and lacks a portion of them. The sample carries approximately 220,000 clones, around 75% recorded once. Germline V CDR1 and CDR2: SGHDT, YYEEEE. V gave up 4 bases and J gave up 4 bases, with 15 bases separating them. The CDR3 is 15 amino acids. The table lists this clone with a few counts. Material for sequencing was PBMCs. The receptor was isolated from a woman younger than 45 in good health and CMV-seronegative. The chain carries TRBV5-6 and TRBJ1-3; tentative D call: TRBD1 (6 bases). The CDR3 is CASSRRTERGNTIYF. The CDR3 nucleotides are TGTGCCAGCAGCCGCAGGACAGAAAGGGGAAACACCATATATTTT.